This T cell receptor (beta chain) was captured in a study of cytomegalovirus exposure and HLA in healthy donors. PCR employed 60 Vbeta and 13 Jbeta primers. Sequenced by immunoSEQ multiplex PCR; TCRdb stores in-frame clones only, minus some. This table has hundreds of thousands of clones, roughly 84% appearing once. In germline, CDR1 is SGHRS, CDR2 YFSETQ. The CDR3 contains 15 residues. The ends were cut back, 1 base at V and 0 bases at J, with 9 bases in the middle. A note on this clone: Its specificity is unknown.

Overall study findings and caveats: Reports state that TCR beta sequences accurately predicted most subjects' HLA-A and HLA-B alleles.

The sequenced material came from PBMCs. This receptor was obtained from a girl between 10 and 17 years old in good health and CMV-seronegative. The genes are TRBV5-1 and TRBJ2-3; tentatively, D is TRBD2 (6 bases). CDR3 DNA: TGCGCCAGCAGCTTGTGGGCGGGGAGCACAGATACGCAGTATTTT. This codes for CASSLWAGSTDTQYF.